This T cell receptor (beta chain) was recorded in a study of blood T cell repertoires in COVID-19 (TCRdb year 2020). Background on the whole study: Samples from collaborators originated in the United States, Italy and Spain and spanned both the acute and convalescent phases of COVID-19. Samples were obtained from the ongoing ImmuneRACE study (first 160 participants) and from some 1,200 subjects provided by 6 global collaborators. HLA class I and class II types, where available, came from metadata supplied by the sample provider rather than from assay-based typing. The repertoires were released in a freely available public database intended as a resource for research on the immune response to SARS-CoV-2. The sample metadata nearly always contained a de-identified subject ID, COVID-19 status, age in years and sex. The dataset comprised deeply sampled blood TCRbeta repertoires from subjects exposed to, actively infected with, or recovered from COVID-19. The material from the prospective study consisted of cDNA or gDNA derived from T cells, B-cell-depleted T cells, or PBMCs.

With regard to this clone: Its antigen remains unidentified. No clone much larger than this one lies a single base away; base qualities are absent.

Whole blood was collected in K2EDTA tubes by collaborating institutions according to the institutions' own protocols. For TCRbeta analysis, collaborator samples were shipped as frozen whole blood, as isolated PBMCs, or as DNA extracted from either sample type. TCRbeta CDR3 regions were amplified from genomic DNA using the immunoSEQ Assay, a bias-controlled multiplex PCR. In the source study's methods: Within the assay, amplification of reference gene primers was used to estimate how many nucleated cells each sample contained. To quantify the absolute abundance of each unique TCRbeta CDR3 rearrangement, sequence reads were collapsed and filtered. For each sample, productive Simpson clonality was calculated as the square root of Simpson's diversity index over productive rearrangements. Here the immuneACCESS table is served through TCRdb, limited to in-frame sequences with V and J called. Missing clones are a known gap in these copies; in checked studies unresolved V genes cover under half, and the rest lacks a known reason. V and J calls and clone size come straight from that table; D and trimming were deduced from the DNA. Across this sample there are roughly 34,000 clones, with roughly 91% seen only once. The top ten clones comprise approximately 19% of the sample.

The full study reports these points: The amount of clinical and demographic metadata varied by source and participant and was provided uncurated.

V loses 4 bases of germline sequence and J loses 3 bases, and the interval between the two ends is 20 bases. From the germline V gene (reference sequence), CDR1 is SGHNT and CDR2 is YYREEE. Its CDR3 holds 16 amino acids, cysteine through phenylalanine. CDR3 DNA is the only sequence kept; it has 48 bases, read in frame from the first base. The receptor was derived from a man aged 80 or over with acute or convalescent COVID-19. The chain uses TRBV5-4 and TRBJ2-7; TRBD2 could be the D gene, as 7 bases match. The sequencing input was peripheral blood. The DNA is as follows: TGTGCCAGCAGCAACAGGGAGGGGGTTGGGTTCTACGAGCAGTACTTC. Its protein product is CASSNREGVGFYEQYF. The CDR3, completed at both ends by the reference TRBV5-4 and TRBJ2-7 genes, gives the full variable domain ETGVTQSPTHLIKTRGQQVTLRCSSQSGHNTVSWYQQALGQGPQFIFQYYREEENGRGNFPPRFSGLQFPNYSSELNVNALELDDSALYLCASSNREGVGFYEQYFGPGTRLTVT.